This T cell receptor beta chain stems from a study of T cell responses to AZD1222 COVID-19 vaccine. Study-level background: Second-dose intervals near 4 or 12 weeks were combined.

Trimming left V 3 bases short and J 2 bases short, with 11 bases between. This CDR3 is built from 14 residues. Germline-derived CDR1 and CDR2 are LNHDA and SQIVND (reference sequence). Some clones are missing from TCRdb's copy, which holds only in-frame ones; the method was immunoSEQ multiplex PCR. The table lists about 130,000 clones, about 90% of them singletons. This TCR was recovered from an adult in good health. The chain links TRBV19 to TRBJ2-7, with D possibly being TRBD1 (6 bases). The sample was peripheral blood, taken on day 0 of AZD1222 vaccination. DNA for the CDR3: TGTGCCAGTAGTATGACAGGCGGAGCCTACGAGCAGTACTTC. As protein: CASSMTGGAYEQYF.